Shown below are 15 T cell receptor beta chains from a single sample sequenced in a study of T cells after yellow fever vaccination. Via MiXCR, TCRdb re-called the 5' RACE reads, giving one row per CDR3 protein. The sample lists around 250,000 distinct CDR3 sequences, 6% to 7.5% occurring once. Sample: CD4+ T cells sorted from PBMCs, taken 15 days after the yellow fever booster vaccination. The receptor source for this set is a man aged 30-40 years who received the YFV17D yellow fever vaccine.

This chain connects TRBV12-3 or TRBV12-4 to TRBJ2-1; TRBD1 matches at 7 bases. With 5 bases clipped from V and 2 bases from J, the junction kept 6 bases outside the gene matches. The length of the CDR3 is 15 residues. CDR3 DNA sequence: TGTGCCAGCAGTCCTGGACAGGTGACCTACAATGAGCAGTTCTTC. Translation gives CASSPGQVTYNEQFF.

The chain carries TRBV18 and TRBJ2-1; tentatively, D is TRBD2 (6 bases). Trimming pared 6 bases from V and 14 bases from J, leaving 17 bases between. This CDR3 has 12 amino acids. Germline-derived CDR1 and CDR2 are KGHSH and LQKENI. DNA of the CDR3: TGTGCCAGCTCCCAGGCCGGGAGTCGAAAGTTCTTC. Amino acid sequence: CASSQAGSRKFF. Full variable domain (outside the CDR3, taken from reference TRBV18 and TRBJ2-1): NAGVMQNPRHLVRRRGQEARLRCSPMKGHSHVYWYRQLPEEGLKFMVYLQKENIIDESGMPKERFSAEFPKEGPSILRIQQVVRGDSAAYFCASSQAGSRKFFGPGTRLTVL.

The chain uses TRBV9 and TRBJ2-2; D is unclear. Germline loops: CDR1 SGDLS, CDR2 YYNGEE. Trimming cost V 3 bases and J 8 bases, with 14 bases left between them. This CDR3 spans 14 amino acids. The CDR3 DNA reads TGTGCCAGCAGCGCTAGTGGTAGATTTGGGGAGCTGTTTTTT. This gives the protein CASSASGRFGELFF.

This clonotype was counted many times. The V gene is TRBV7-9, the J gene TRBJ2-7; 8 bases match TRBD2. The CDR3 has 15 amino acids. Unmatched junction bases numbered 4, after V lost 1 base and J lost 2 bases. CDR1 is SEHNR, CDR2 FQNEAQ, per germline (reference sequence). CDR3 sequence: CASSLDTGGPYEQYF. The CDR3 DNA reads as TGTGCCAGCAGCTTAGATACGGGAGGGCCCTACGAGCAGTACTTC. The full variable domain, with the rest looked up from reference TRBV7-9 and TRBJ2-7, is DTGVSQNPRHKITKRGQNVTFRCDPISEHNRLYWYRQTLGQGPEFLTYFQNEAQLEKSRLLSDRFSAERPKGSFSTLEIQRTEQGDSAMYLCASSLDTGGPYEQYFGPGTRLTVT.

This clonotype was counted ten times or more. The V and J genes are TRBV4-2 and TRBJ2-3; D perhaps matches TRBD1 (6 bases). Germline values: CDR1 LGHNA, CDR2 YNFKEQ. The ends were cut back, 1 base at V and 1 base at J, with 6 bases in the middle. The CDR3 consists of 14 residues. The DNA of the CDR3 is TGTGCCAGCAGCCAAGGGGGGCGCACAGATACGCAGTATTTT. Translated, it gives CASSQGGRTDTQYF.

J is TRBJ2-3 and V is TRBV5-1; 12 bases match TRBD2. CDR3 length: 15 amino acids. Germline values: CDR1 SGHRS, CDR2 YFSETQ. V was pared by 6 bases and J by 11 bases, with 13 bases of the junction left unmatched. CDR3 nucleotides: TGCGCCAGCACCTCTAGCGGGAGGGGACAAGGAAAGCAGTATTTT. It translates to CASTSSGRGQGKQYF.

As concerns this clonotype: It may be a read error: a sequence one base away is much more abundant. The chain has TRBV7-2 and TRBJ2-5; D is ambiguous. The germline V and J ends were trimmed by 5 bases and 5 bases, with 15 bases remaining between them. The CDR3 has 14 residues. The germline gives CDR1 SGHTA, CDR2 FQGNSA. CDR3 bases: TGTGCCAGCAGCCCCCTGGCGGTGGAGGAGACCCAGTACTTC. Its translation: CASSPLAVEETQYF.

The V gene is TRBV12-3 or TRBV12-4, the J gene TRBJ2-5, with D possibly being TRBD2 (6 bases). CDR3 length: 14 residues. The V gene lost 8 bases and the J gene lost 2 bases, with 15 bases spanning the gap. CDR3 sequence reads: CASALGGGQETQYF. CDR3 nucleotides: TGTGCCAGCGCCCTGGGAGGCGGGCAAGAGACCCAGTACTTC.

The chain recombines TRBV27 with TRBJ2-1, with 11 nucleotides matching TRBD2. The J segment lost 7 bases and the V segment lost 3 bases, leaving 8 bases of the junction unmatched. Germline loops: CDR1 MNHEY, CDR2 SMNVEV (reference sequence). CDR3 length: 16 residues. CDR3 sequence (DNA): TGTGCCAGCAGTTTTCTCGTCACTAGCGGGGGTAATGAGCAGTTCTTC. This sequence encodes CASSFLVTSGGNEQFF.

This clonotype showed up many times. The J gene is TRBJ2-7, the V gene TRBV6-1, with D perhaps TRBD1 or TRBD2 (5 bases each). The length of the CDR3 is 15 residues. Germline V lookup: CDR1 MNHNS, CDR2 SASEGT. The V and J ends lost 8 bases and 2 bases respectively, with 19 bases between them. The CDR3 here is CASSQGYAGTYEQYF. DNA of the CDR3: TGTGCCAGCTCTCAGGGTTATGCCGGGACCTACGAGCAGTACTTC.

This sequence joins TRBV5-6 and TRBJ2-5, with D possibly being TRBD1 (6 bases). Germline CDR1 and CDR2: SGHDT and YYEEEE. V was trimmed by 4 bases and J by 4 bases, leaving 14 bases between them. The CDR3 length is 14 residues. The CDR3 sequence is CASSETGGRETQYF. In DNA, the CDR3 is TGTGCCAGCAGCGAGACTGGGGGCCGAGAGACCCAGTACTTC.

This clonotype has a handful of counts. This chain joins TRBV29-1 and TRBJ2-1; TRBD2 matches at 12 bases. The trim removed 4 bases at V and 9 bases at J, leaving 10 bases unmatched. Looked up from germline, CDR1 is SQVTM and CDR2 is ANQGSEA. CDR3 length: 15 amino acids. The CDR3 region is CSVGSSGRADTEQFF. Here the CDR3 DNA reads TGCAGCGTTGGGTCTAGCGGGAGGGCCGACACTGAGCAGTTCTTC.

The CDR3 DNA sequence: TGTGCCAGCCACTGGGGGCTACAGAAGAGTTTTCAGCCCCAGCATTTT. Translated, it gives CASHWGLQKSFQPQHF. The genes are TRBV19 and TRBJ1-5; D is possibly TRBD1 (6 bases). The germline V gene encodes CDR1 LNHDA and CDR2 SQIVND (reference sequence). The CDR3 has 16 amino acids. V was clipped by 9 bases and J by 6 bases, with 24 bases between them.

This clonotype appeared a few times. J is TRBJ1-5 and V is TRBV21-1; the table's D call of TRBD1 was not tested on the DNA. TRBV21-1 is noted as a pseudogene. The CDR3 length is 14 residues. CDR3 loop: CASSRGQGANGQHF. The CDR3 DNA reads TGTGCCAGCAGCAGAGGACAGGGGGCGAACGGGCAGCATTTT.

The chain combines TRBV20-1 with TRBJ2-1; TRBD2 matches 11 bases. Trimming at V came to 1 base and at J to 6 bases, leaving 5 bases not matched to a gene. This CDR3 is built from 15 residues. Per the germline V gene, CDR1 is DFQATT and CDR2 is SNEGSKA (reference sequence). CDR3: CSARAIGTSGNEQFF. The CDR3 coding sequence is TGCAGTGCTAGAGCGATCGGGACTAGCGGCAATGAGCAGTTCTTC.